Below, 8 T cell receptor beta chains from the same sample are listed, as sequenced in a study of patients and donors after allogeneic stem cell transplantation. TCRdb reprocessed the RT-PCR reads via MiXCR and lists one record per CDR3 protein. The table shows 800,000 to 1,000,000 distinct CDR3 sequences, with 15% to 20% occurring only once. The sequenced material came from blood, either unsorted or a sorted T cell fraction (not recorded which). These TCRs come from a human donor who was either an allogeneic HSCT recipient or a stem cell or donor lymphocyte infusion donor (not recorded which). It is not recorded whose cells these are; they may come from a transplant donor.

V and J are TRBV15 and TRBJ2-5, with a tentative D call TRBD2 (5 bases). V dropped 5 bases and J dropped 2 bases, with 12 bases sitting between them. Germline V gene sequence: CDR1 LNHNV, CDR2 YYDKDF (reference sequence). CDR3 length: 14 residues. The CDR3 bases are TGTGCCACCAGCCTCAGGAGGAGGCAAGAGACCCAGTACTTC. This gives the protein CATSLRRRQETQYF.

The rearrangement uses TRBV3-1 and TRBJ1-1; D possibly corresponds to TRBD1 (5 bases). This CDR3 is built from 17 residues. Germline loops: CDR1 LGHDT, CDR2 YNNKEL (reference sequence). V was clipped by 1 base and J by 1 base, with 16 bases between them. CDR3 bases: TGTGCCAGCAGCCAAGGTTTTTTGAGACAGAAGAACACTGAAGCTTTCTTT. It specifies CASSQGFLRQKNTEAFF.

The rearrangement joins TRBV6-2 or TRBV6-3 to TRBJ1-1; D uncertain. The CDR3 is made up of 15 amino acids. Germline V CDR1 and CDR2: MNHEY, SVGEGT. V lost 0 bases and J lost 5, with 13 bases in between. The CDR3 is CASSYSSGPLTEAFF. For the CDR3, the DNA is TGTGCCAGCAGTTACTCAAGCGGCCCCTTAACTGAAGCTTTCTTT.

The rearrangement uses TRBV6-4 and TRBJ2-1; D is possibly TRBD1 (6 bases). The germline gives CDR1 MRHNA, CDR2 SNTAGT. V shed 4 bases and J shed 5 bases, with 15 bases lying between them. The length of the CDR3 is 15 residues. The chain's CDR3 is CASSVTSDRHNEQFF. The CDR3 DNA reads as TGTGCCAGCAGTGTTACCTCGGACAGACACAATGAGCAGTTCTTC.

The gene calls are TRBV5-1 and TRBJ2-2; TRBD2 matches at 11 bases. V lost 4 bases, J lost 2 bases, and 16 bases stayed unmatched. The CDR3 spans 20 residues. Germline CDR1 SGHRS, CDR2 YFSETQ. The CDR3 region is CASSQQLQLAGETNTGELFF. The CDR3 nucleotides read TGCGCCAGCAGCCAGCAGCTCCAACTAGCGGGAGAGACAAACACCGGGGAGCTGTTTTTT.

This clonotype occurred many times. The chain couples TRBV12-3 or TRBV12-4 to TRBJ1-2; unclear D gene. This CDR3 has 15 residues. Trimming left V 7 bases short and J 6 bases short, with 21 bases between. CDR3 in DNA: TGTGCCAGCAACCCATCCCCGGTCCTGATTAATGGCTACACCTTC. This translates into CASNPSPVLINGYTF.

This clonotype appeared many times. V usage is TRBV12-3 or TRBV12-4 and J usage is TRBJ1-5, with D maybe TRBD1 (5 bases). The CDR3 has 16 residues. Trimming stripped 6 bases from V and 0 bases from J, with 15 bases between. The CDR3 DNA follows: TGTGCCAGCAGAGCGGGTGGGGGGTCTAGCAATCAGCCCCAGCATTTT. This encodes CASRAGGGSSNQPQHF.

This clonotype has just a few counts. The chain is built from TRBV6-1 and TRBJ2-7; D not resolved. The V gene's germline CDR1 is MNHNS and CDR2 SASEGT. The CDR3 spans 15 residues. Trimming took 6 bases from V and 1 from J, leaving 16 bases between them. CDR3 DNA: TGTGCCAGCAGCCTGGAGACGGACGGGTCCTACGAGCAGTACTTC. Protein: CASSLETDGSYEQYF.